These T cell receptor beta chains were read from a single sample in a study of blood T cell repertoires in COVID-19. TCRdb keeps only in-frame clones here, not all; method: immunoSEQ multiplex PCR. This table holds about 250,000 clones, 80% to 85% found once. Sequencing was carried out using peripheral blood. These receptors were taken from a person aged 70 to 80 with COVID-19, enrolled during active disease. Each CDR3 is given with its conserved first and last residue. The D gene is left open where the match is weak. Only part of the rows carry a size: once, few, many, or a class if the clone is expanded.

d_call,clone_size,v_call,j_call,cdr3_nt,cdr3_aa
-,-,TRBV7-9,TRBJ2-1,TGTGCCAGCAGATTAGGAGGGAACTCCTACAATGAGCAGTTCTTC,CASRLGGNSYNEQFF
-,-,TRBV5-1,TRBJ1-2,TGCGCCAGCAGCTTGCGGCAGGGAGGCGACTATGGCTACACCTTC,CASSLRQGGDYGYTF
-,-,TRBV19,TRBJ1-4,TGTGCCAGTAGTATGAACCGCGGTGGTGAAAAACTGTTTTTT,CASSMNRGGEKLFF
TRBD1,-,TRBV29-1,TRBJ1-4,TGCAGCGTCGTGCGACAGGGTGCCGATGAAAAACTGTTTTTT,CSVVRQGADEKLFF
-,-,TRBV2,TRBJ2-7,TGTGCCAGCAGTCGAACAGGGATGTGGGACGAGCAGTACTTC,CASSRTGMWDEQYF
TRBD2,few,TRBV7-8,TRBJ2-1,TGTGCCAGCAGCGTAATCGTGCCCGGGACTAGCGTCCACAATGAGCAGTTCTTC,CASSVIVPGTSVHNEQFF
-,-,TRBV18,TRBJ1-1,TGTGCCAGCTCACCCCTTGGACAGAACACAGCTGAAGCTTTCTTT,CASSPLGQNTAEAFF
TRBD2,-,TRBV7-2,TRBJ2-2,TGTGCCAGCACGGCGGGAGGGAACACCGGGGAGCTGTTTTTT,CASTAGGNTGELFF
TRBD2,-,TRBV19,TRBJ2-1,TGTGCCAGTATGGATCCAGGACTAGCGGGAGGATCCACCTACAATGAGCAGTTCTTC,CASMDPGLAGGSTYNEQFF
TRBD1,-,TRBV13,TRBJ1-2,TGTGCCAGCAGCTTAAAGGGCAGGGGGGACTATGGCTACACCTTC,CASSLKGRGDYGYTF
TRBD1,few,TRBV19,TRBJ1-5,TGTGCCAGTAGTTCCGGGACAGGGTGGAGGCAAAATCAGCCCCAGCATTTT,CASSSGTGWRQNQPQHF